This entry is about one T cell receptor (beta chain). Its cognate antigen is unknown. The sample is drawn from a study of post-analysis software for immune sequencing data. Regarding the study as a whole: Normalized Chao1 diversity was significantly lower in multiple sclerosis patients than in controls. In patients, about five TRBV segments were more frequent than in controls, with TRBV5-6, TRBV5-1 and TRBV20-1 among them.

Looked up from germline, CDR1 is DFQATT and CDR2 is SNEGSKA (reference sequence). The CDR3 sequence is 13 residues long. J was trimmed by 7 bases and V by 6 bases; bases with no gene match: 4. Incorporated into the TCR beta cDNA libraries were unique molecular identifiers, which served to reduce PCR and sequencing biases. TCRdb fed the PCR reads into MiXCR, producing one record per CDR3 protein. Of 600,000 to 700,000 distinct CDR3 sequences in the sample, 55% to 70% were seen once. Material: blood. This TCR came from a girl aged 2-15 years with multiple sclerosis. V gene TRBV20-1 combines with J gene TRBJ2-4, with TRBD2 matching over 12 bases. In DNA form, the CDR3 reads TGCAGTGCCGAGACTAGCGGGAGCAACATTCAGTACTTC. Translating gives CSAETSGSNIQYF.